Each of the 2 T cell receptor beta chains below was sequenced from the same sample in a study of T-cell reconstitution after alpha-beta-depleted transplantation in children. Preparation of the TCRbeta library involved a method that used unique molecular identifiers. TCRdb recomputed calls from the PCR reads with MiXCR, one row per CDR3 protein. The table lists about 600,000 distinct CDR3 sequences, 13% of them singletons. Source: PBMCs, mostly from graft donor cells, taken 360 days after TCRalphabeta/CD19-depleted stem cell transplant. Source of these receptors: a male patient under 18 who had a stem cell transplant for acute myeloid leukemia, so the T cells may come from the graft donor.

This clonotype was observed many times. The CDR3 region is CASSLISLNTEAFF. In DNA, the CDR3 is TGTGCCAGCAGTTTAATCAGCCTGAACACTGAAGCTTTCTTT. The genes are TRBV12-3 or TRBV12-4 and TRBJ1-1; no definite D call. CDR3 length: 14 residues. V dropped 2 bases and J dropped 0 bases, with 7 bases sitting between them.

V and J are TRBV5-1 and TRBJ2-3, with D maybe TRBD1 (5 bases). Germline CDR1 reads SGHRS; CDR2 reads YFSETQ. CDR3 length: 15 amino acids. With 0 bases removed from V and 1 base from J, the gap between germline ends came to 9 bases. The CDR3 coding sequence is TGCGCCAGCAGCTTGGCGGCCAGGGGCACAGATACGCAGTATTTT. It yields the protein CASSLAARGTDTQYF.